This T cell receptor beta chain was captured in a study of cytomegalovirus exposure and HLA in healthy donors. 60 Vbeta and 13 Jbeta primers were used in PCR. Clones were sequenced by immunoSEQ multiplex PCR, and TCRdb holds only the in-frame ones, with some missing. The data contain more than 100,000 clones, around 70% of them singletons. Remarks on this clone: As yet, its antigen is unknown.

This CDR3 is built from 14 residues. V gave up 3 bases and J gave up 4 bases; unmatched junction bases: 5. CDR1 and CDR2 (germline): SNHLY, FYNNEI. Study-wide results and limits: A later analysis associated 15,000 to 20,000 TCR beta sequences with HLA alleles at a 0.05 false discovery rate. An analysis done earlier found most TCR beta V segments productive about 87% or about 30% of the time. What a later analysis reportedly showed was that an Asian-associated ancestry cluster had fewer N-insertions than the 666-donor mean.

Sequenced sample: PBMCs. This sequence joins TRBV2 and TRBJ2-7; TRBD1 aligns across 8 bases. The clonotype comes from a middle-aged woman in good health and CMV-seropositive. CDR3 coding DNA: TGTGCCAGCAGTGACCAGGGGGCTTGGTACGAGCAGTACTTC. It codes for CASSDQGAWYEQYF.